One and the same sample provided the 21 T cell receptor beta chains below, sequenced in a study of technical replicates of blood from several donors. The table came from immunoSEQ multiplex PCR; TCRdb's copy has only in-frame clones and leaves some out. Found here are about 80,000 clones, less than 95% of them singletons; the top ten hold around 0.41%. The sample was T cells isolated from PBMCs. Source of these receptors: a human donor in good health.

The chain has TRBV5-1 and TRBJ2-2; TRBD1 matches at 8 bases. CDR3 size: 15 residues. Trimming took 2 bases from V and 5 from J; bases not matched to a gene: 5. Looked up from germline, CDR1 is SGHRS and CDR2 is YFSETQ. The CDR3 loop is CASSFAQGGTGELFF. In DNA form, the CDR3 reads TGCGCCAGCAGCTTCGCACAGGGGGGTACCGGGGAGCTGTTTTTT.

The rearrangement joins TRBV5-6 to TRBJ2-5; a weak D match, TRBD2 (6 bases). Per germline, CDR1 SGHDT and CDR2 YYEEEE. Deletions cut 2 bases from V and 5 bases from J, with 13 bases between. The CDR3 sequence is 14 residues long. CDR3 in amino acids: CASSFQLAGETQYF. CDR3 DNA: TGTGCCAGCAGCTTCCAACTAGCTGGGGAGACCCAGTACTTC.

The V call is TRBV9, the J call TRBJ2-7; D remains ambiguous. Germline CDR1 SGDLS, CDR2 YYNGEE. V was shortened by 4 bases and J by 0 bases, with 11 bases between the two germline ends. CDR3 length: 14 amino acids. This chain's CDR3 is CASSPRHSSYEQYF. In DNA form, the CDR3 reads TGTGCCAGCAGCCCCCGACATAGCTCCTACGAGCAGTACTTC.

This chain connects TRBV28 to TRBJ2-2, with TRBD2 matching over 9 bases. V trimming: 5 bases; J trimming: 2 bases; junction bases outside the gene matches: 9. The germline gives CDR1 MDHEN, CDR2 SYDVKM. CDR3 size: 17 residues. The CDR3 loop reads CASSLPGGRDNTGELFF. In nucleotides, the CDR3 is TGTGCCAGCAGTCTCCCGGGCGGGAGGGATAACACCGGGGAGCTGTTTTTT.

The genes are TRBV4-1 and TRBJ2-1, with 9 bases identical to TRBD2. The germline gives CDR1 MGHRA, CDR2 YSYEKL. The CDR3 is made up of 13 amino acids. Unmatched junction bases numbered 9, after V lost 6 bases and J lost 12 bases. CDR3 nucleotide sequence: TGCGCCAGCAGTCAGCGGGAGGAGGGTGTGCAGTTCTTC. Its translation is CASSQREEGVQFF.

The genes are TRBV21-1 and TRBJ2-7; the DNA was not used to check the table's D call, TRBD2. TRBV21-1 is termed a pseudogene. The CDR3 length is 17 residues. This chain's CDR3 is CASSKLPGLTSGYEQYF. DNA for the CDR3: TGTGCCAGCAGCAAACTCCCCGGACTGACTAGCGGGTACGAGCAGTACTTC.

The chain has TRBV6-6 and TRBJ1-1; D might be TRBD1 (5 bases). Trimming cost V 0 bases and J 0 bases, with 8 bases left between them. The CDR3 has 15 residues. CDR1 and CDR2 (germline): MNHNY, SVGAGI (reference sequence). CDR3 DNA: TGTGCCAGCAGTTACTCGGCGGGGGTGAACACTGAAGCTTTCTTT. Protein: CASSYSAGVNTEAFF.

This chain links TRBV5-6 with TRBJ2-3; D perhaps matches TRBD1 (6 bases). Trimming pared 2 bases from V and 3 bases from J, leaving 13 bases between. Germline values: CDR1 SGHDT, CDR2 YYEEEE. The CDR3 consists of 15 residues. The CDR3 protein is CASSLGGRRTDTQYF. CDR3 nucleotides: TGTGCCAGCAGCTTAGGGGGACGTAGGACAGATACGCAGTATTTT.

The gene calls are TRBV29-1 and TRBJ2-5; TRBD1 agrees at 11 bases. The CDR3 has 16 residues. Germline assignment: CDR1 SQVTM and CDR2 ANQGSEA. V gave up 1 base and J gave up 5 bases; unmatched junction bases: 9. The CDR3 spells CSVEVVGQGARETQYF. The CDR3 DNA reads TGCAGCGTTGAAGTCGTTGGACAGGGGGCTCGTGAGACCCAGTACTTC.

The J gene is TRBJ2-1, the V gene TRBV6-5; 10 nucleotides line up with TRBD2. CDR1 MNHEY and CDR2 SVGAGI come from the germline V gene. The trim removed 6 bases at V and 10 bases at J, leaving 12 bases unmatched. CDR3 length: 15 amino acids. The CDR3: CASRGTVAGGNEQFF. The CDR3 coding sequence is TGTGCCAGCAGGGGGACTGTAGCGGGAGGAAACGAGCAGTTCTTC.

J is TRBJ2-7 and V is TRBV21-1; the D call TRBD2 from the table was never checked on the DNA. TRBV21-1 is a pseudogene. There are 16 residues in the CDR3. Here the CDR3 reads CASGLAGGHESYEQYF. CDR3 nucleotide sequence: TGTGCCAGCGGACTAGCGGGAGGGCACGAGTCCTACGAGCAGTACTTC.

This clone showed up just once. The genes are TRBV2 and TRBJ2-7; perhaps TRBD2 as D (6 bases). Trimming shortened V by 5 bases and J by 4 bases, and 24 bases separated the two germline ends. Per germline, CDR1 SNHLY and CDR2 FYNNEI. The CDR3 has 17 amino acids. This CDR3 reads CASSRVVGLASTYEQYF. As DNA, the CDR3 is TGTGCCAGCAGTCGTGTAGTTGGTCTAGCGTCAACTTACGAGCAGTACTTC.

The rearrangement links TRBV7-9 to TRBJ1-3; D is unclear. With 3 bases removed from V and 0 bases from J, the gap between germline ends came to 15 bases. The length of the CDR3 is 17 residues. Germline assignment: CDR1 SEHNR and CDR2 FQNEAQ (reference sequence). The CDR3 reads CASSFRVIQSSGNTIYF. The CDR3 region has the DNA TGTGCCAGCAGCTTCCGGGTAATCCAGAGCTCTGGAAACACCATATATTTT.

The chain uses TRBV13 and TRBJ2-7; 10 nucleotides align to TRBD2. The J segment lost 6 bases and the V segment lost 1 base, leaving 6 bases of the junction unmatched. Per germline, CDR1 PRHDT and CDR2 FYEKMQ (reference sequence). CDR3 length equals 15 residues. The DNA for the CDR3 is TGTGCCAGCAGCTTAGTTCTAGCGGGAGCACGCGAGCAGTACTTC. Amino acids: CASSLVLAGAREQYF.

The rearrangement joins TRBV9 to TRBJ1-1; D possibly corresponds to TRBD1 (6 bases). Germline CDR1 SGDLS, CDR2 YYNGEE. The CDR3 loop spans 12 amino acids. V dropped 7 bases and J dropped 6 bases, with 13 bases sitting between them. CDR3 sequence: CASQGKEPEAFF. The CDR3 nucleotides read TGTGCCAGCCAGGGGAAGGAACCTGAAGCTTTCTTT.

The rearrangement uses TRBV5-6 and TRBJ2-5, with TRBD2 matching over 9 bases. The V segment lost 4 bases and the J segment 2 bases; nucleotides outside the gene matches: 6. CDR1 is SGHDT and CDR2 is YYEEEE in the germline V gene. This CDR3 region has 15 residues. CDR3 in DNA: TGTGCCAGCAGCAGGGGGCTAGCGGGGCAAGAGACCCAGTACTTC. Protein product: CASSRGLAGQETQYF. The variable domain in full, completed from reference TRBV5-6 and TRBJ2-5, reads DAGVTQSPTHLIKTRGQQVTLRCSPKSGHDTVSWYQQALGQGPQFIFQYYEEEERQRGNFPDRFSGHQFPNYSSELNVNALLLGDSALYLCASSRGLAGQETQYFGPGTRLLVL.

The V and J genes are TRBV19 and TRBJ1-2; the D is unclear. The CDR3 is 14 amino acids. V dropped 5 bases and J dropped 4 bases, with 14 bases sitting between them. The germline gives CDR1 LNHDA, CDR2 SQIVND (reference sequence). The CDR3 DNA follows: TGTGCCAGTAGTTCCGGGGAGCCGGGCTATGGCTACACCTTC. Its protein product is CASSSGEPGYGYTF.

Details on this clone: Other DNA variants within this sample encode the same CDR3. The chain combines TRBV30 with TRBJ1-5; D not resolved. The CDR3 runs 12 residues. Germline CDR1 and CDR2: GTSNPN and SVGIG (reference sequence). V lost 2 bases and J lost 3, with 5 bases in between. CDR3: CAWSLVNQPQHF. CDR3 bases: TGTGCCTGGAGTCTCGTCAATCAGCCCCAGCATTTT.

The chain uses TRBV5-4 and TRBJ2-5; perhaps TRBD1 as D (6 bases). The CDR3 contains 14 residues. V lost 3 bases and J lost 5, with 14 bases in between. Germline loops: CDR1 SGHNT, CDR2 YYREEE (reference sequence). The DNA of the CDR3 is TGTGCCAGCAGCTCTCGAGGGGGATGGGAGACCCAGTACTTC. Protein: CASSSRGGWETQYF.

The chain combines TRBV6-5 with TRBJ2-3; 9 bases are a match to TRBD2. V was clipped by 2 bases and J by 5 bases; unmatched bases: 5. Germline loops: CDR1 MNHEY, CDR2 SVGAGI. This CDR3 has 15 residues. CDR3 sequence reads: CASSYRSGRRDTQYF. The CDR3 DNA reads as TGTGCCAGCAGTTACAGGAGCGGGAGGAGAGATACGCAGTATTTT.

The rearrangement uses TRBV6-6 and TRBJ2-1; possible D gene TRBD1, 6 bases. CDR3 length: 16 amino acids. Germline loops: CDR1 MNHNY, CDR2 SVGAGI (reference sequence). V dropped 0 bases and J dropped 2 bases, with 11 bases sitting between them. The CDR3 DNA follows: TGTGCCAGCAGTTACTCTCCCCAGGGGACCTACAATGAGCAGTTCTTC. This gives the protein CASSYSPQGTYNEQFF.